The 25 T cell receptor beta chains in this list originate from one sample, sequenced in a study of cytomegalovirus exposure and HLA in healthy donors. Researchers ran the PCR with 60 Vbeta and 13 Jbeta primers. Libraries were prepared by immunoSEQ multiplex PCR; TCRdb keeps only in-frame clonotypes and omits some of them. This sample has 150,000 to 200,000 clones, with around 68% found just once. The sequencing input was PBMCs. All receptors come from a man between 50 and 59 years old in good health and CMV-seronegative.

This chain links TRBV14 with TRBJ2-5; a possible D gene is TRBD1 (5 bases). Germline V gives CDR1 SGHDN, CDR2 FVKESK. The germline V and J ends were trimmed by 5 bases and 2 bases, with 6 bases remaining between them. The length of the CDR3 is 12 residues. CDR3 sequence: CASSDRQETQYF. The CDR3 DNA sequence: TGTGCCAGCAGCGACAGACAAGAGACCCAGTACTTC. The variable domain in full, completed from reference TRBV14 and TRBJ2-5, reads EAGVTQFPSHSVIEKGQTVTLRCDPISGHDNLYWYRRVMGKEIKFLLHFVKESKQDESGMPNNRFLAERTGGTYSTLKVQPAELEDSGVYFCASSDRQETQYFGPGTRLLVL.

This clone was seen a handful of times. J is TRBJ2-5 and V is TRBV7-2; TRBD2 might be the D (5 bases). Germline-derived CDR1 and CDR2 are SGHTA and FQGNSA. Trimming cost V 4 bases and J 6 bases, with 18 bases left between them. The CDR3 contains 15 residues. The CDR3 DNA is TGTGCCAGCAGCTCCGCGGGTCATCCTAGCCAGACCCAGTACTTC. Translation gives CASSSAGHPSQTQYF.

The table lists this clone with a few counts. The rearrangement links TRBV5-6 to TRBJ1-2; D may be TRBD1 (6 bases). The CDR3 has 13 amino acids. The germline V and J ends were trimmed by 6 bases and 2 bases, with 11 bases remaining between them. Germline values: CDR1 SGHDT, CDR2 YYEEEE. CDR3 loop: CASNDRLNYGYTF. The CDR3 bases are TGTGCCAGCAACGACAGGCTCAACTATGGCTACACCTTC.

The CDR3 region has the DNA TGTGCCAGCAGCTTTCTCGCAGGGGGCGACACTGAAGCTTTCTTT. Translated, it gives CASSFLAGGDTEAFF. The chain combines TRBV7-6 with TRBJ1-1; 8 bases map to TRBD1. J was trimmed by 3 bases and V by 3 bases; bases with no gene match: 6. In germline, CDR1 is SGHVS, CDR2 FNYEAQ. The CDR3 length is 15 residues.

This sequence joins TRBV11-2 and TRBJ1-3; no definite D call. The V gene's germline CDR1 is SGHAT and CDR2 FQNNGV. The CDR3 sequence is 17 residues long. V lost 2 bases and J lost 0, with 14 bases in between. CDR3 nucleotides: TGTGCCAGCAGCTTAAGAGGGCGTCTCAACTCTGGAAACACCATATATTTT. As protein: CASSLRGRLNSGNTIYF.

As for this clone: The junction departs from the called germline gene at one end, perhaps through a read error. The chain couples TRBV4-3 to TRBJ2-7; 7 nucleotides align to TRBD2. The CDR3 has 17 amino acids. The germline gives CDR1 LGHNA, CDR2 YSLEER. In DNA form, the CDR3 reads TGCGCCAGCAGCCAAGAGGACCCGGCTAGCGGATACTACGAACAGTACTTC. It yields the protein CASSQEDPASGYYEQYF.

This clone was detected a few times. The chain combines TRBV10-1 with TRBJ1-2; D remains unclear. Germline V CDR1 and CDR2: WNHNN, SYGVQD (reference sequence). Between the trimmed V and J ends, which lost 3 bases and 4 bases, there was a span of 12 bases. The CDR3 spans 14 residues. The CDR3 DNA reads TGCGCCAGCAGTGAAACCAACTACCTCTATGGCTACACCTTC. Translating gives CASSETNYLYGYTF.

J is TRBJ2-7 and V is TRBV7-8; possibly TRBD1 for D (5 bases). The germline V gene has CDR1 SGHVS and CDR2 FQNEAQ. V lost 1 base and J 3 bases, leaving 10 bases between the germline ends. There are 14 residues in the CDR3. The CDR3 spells CASSLGGQIYEQYF. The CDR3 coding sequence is TGTGCCAGCAGCTTAGGGGGCCAGATCTACGAGCAGTACTTC.

The CDR3 protein is CASSMDRVGDEQYF. The CDR3 DNA is TGCGCCAGCAGCATGGACAGGGTAGGGGACGAGCAGTACTTC. This chain uses TRBV5-1 with TRBJ2-7, with TRBD1 matching 8 bases. The CDR3 is made up of 14 amino acids. CDR1 and CDR2 (germline): SGHRS, YFSETQ. The V segment lost 4 bases and the J segment 5 bases; nucleotides outside the gene matches: 8.

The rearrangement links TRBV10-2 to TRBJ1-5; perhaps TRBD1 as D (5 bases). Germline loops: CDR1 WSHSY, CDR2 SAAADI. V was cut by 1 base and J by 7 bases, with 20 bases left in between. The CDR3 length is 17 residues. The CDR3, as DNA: TGCGCCAGCAGTGAGTTGGAGGGGAAGGTTCCTACCCAGCCCCAGCATTTT. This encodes CASSELEGKVPTQPQHF.

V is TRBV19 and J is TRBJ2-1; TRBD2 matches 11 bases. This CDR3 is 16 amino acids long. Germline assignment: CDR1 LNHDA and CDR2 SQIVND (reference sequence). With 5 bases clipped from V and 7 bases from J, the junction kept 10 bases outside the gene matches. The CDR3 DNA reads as TGTGCCAGTAGTTTAGCGGGGGGGCTTATAGTAAATGAGCAGTTCTTC. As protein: CASSLAGGLIVNEQFF. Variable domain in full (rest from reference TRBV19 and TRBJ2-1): DGGITQSPKYLFRKEGQNVTLSCEQNLNHDAMYWYRQDPGQGLRLIYYSQIVNDFQKGDIAEGYSVSREKKESFPLTVTSAQKNPTAFYLCASSLAGGLIVNEQFFGPGTRLTVL.

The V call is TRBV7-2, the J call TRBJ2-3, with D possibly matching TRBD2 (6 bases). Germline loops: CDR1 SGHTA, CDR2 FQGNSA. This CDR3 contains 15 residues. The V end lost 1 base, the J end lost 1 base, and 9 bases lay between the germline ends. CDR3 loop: CASSLGAGRTDTQYF. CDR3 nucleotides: TGTGCCAGCAGCTTAGGGGCGGGACGCACAGATACGCAGTATTTT.

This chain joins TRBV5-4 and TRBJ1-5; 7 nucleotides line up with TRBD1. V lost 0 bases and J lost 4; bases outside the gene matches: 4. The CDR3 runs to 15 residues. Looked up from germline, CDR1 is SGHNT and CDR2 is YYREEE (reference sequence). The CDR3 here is CASSLEPGGNQPQHF. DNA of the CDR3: TGTGCCAGCAGCTTGGAACCAGGGGGAAATCAGCCCCAGCATTTT. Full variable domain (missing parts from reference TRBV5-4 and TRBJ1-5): ETGVTQSPTHLIKTRGQQVTLRCSSQSGHNTVSWYQQALGQGPQFIFQYYREEENGRGNFPPRFSGLQFPNYSSELNVNALELDDSALYLCASSLEPGGNQPQHFGDGTRLSIL.

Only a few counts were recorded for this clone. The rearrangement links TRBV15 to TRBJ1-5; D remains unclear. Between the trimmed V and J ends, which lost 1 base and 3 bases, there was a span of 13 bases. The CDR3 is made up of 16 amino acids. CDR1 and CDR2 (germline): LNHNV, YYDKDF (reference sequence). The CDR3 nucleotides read TGTGCCACCAGCAGAGGACAAGCCGTAACCAATCAGCCCCAGCATTTT. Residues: CATSRGQAVTNQPQHF.

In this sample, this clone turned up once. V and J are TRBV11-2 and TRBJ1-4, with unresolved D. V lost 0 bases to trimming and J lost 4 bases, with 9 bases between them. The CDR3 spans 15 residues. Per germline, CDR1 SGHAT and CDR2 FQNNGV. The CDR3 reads CASSLERALNEKLFF. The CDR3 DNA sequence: TGTGCCAGCAGCTTAGAGAGGGCCCTTAATGAAAAACTGTTTTTT. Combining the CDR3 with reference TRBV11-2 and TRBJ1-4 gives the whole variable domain EAGVAQSPRYKIIEKRQSVAFWCNPISGHATLYWYQQILGQGPKLLIQFQNNGVVDDSQLPKDRFSAERLKGVDSTLKIQPAKLEDSAVYLCASSLERALNEKLFFGSGTQLSVL.

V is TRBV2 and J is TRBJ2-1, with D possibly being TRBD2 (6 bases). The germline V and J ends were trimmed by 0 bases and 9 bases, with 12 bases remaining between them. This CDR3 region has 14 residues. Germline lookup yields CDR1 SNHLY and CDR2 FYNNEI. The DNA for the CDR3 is TGTGCCAGCAGTGAAGCGCGGGTGACTAGTGAGCAGTTCTTC. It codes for CASSEARVTSEQFF.

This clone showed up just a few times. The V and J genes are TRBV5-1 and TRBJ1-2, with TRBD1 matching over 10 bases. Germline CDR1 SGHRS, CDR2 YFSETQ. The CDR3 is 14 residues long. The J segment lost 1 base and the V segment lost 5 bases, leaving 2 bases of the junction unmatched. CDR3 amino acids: CASSRTGGNYGYTF. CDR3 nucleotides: TGCGCCAGCAGTAGGACAGGGGGTAACTATGGCTACACCTTC.

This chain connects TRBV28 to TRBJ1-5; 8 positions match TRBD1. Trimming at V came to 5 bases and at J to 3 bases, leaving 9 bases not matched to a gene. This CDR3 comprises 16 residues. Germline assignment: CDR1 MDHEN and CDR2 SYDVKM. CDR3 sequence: CASSRVTTGANQPQHF. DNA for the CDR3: TGTGCCAGCAGTCGAGTGACGACAGGGGCCAATCAGCCCCAGCATTTT.

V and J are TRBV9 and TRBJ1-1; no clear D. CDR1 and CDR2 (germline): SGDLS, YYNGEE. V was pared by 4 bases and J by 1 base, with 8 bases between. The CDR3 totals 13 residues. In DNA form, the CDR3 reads TGTGCCAGCAGCACACAGACGAACACTGAAGCTTTCTTT. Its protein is CASSTQTNTEAFF.

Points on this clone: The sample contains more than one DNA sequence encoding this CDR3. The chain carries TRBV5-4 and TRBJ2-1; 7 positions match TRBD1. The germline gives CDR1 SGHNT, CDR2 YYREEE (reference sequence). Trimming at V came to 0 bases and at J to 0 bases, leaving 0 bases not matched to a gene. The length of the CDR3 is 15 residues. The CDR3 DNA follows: TGTGCCAGCAGCTTGGGGACAGGCTCCTACAATGAGCAGTTCTTC. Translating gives CASSLGTGSYNEQFF.

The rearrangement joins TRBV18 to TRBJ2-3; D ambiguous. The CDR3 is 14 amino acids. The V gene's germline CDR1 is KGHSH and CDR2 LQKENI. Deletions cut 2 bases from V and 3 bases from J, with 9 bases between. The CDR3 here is CASSPDFKTDTQYF. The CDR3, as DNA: TGTGCCAGCTCACCAGACTTTAAAACAGATACGCAGTATTTT.

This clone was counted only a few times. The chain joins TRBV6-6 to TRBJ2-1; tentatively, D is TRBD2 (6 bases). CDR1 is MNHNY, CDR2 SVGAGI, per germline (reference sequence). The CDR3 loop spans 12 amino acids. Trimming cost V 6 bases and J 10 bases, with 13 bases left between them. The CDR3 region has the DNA TGTGCCAGCAGCCGGCCCACTAGCGAGCAGTTCTTC. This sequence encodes CASSRPTSEQFF.

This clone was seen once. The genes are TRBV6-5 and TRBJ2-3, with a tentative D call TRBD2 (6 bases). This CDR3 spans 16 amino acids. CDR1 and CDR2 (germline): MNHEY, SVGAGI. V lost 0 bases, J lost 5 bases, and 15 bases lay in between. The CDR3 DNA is TGTGCCAGCAGTTACTCGACCCTCTTGCGGGGAGATACGCAGTATTTT. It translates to CASSYSTLLRGDTQYF.

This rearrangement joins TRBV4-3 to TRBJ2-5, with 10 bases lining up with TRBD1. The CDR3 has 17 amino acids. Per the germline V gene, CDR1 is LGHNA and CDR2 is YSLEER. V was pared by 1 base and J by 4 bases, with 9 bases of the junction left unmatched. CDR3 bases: TGCGCCAGCAGCCAAGTACAGGGACAGGGGCACGGAGAGACCCAGTACTTC. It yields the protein CASSQVQGQGHGETQYF.

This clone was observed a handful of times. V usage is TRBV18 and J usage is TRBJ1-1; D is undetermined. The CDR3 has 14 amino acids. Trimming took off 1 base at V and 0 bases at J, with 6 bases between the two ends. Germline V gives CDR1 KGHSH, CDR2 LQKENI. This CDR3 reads CASSPRTVNTEAFF. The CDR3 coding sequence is TGTGCCAGCTCACCACGAACAGTGAACACTGAAGCTTTCTTT.